This TCR beta chain came from a study of T-cell memory formation after mild COVID-19. Study at large: TCR clusters showed largely donor specificity. The study, taken as a whole, reports: Detection of some responders pre-infection suggested pre-existing cross-reactive memory T cells participated. Mainly in CM and EM were contracting CD4+ clones; CD8+ were in EMRA.

The CDR3 runs 16 residues. The V end lost 0 bases, the J end lost 0 bases, and 6 bases lay between the germline ends. The germline gives CDR1 LNHNV, CDR2 YYDKDF (reference sequence). From the 5' RACE reads, TCRdb called clonotypes with MiXCR, one entry per CDR3 protein. Of 250,000 to 350,000 distinct CDR3 sequences listed, less than 20% are singletons. Details on this clonotype: Its antigen is currently unknown.

The sequenced sample was PBMCs or a T cell subset sorted from them (not recorded which). The V gene is TRBV15, the J gene TRBJ2-6; no reliable D call. This clonotype was obtained from a man aged 18 to 30 who had mild COVID-19 (a few samples of this study predate the infection). Cell type and time point are not known. The CDR3 here is CATSREGVSGANVLTF. Written as DNA, the CDR3 is TGTGCCACCAGCAGAGAAGGTGTCTCTGGGGCCAACGTCCTGACTTTC.